A selection of T cell receptor beta chains follows, all from one sample in a study of graft-versus-host responses after intestinal transplantation. Their specific antigens are unknown. The protocol was immunoSEQ multiplex PCR, while the TCRdb copy is restricted to in-frame clones and leaves out a portion. The sample holds about 110,000 clones, around 93% seen once. The sample was unstimulated CD8+ T cells sorted from spleen or lymph node cells, taken before intestinal transplant. All receptors come from a human donor who received an intestinal transplant. Each CDR3 is given with its conserved first and last residue. The D gene is left open where the match is weak. The size entry is marked missing in some rows and otherwise reads once, few, many or a size class.

d_gene: TRBD1; abundance: NA; v_gene: TRBV6-1; j_gene: TRBJ2-7; CDR3aa: CASWTGGDEQYF; CDR3nt: TGTGCCAGCTGGACAGGGGGCGACGAGCAGTACTTC
d_gene: TRBD2; abundance: NA; v_gene: TRBV19; j_gene: TRBJ2-1; CDR3aa: CASSIGGGRRDEQFF; CDR3nt: TGTGCCAGTAGTATAGGGGGCGGGAGACGGGATGAGCAGTTCTTC
d_gene: TRBD1; abundance: few; v_gene: TRBV7-9; j_gene: TRBJ1-3; CDR3aa: CASSWTGGRSGNTIYF; CDR3nt: TGTGCCAGCAGCTGGACAGGGGGACGCTCTGGAAACACCATATATTTT
d_gene: NA; abundance: NA; v_gene: TRBV6-6; j_gene: TRBJ2-4; CDR3aa: CATSGDIQYF; CDR3nt: TGTGCCACCAGTGGGGACATTCAGTACTTC
d_gene: NA; abundance: NA; v_gene: TRBV18; j_gene: TRBJ2-5; CDR3aa: CASSPTGLAQETQYF; CDR3nt: TGTGCCAGCTCACCTACAGGGCTCGCCCAAGAGACCCAGTACTTC
d_gene: NA; abundance: NA; v_gene: TRBV9; j_gene: TRBJ2-1; CDR3aa: CASSETGAKSGEQFF; CDR3nt: TGTGCCAGCAGCGAAACCGGGGCGAAGAGTGGTGAGCAGTTCTTC
d_gene: NA; abundance: few; v_gene: TRBV19; j_gene: TRBJ2-7; CDR3aa: CASSEPSYEQYF; CDR3nt: TGTGCCAGTAGTGAACCCTCCTACGAGCAGTACTTC
d_gene: NA; abundance: NA; v_gene: TRBV28; j_gene: TRBJ2-5; CDR3aa: CASSFPPSGVRLEETQYF; CDR3nt: TGTGCCAGCAGTTTCCCCCCCTCGGGGGTCAGGTTGGAAGAGACCCAGTACTTC
d_gene: NA; abundance: NA; v_gene: TRBV5-8; j_gene: TRBJ1-1; CDR3aa: CASSSVNTEAFF; CDR3nt: TGTGCCAGCAGCTCGGTGAACACTGAAGCTTTCTTT
d_gene: NA; abundance: NA; v_gene: TRBV19; j_gene: TRBJ1-2; CDR3aa: CASTVGTGYTF; CDR3nt: TGTGCCAGTACCGTTGGGACCGGCTACACCTTC
d_gene: TRBD1; abundance: NA; v_gene: TRBV27; j_gene: TRBJ1-5; CDR3aa: CASSLTGGSNQPQHF; CDR3nt: TGTGCCAGCAGCCTAACAGGGGGTAGCAATCAGCCCCAGCATTTT
d_gene: TRBD1; abundance: once; v_gene: TRBV4-1; j_gene: TRBJ2-7; CDR3aa: CASSQGGQGASEQYF; CDR3nt: TGCGCCAGCAGCCAAGGAGGACAGGGGGCCAGCGAGCAGTACTTC
d_gene: TRBD2; abundance: NA; v_gene: TRBV13; j_gene: TRBJ2-1; CDR3aa: CASSLWLAGNNEQFF; CDR3nt: TGTGCCAGCAGCTTATGGCTAGCGGGTAACAATGAGCAGTTCTTC
d_gene: TRBD1; abundance: NA; v_gene: TRBV12-5; j_gene: TRBJ2-3; CDR3aa: CASGLAGGFPDTQYF; CDR3nt: TGTGCTAGTGGTTTGGCAGGGGGCTTCCCAGATACGCAGTATTTT